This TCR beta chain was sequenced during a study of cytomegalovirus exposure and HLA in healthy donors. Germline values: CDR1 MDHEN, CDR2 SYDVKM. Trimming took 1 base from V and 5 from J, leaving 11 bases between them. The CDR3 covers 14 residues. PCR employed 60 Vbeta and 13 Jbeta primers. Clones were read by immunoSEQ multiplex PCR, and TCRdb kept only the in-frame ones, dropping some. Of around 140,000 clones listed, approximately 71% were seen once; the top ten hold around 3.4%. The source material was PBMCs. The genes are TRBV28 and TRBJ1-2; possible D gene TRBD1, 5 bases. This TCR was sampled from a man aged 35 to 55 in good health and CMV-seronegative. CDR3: CASSLSAGNYGYTF. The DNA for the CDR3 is TGTGCCAGCAGTTTATCCGCAGGGAATTATGGCTACACCTTC.